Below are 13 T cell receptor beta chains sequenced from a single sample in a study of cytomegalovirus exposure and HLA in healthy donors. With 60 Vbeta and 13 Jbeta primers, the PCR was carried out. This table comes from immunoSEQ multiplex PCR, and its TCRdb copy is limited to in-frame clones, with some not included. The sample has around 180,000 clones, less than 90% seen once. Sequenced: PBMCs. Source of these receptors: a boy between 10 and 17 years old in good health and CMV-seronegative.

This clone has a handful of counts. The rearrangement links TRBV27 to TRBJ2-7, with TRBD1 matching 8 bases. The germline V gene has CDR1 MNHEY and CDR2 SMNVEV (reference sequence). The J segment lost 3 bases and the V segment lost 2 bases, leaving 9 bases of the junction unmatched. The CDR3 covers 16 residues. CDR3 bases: TGTGCCAGCAGTTTAAGGGGGCAGGGGGCGTTCTACGAGCAGTACTTC. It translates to CASSLRGQGAFYEQYF.

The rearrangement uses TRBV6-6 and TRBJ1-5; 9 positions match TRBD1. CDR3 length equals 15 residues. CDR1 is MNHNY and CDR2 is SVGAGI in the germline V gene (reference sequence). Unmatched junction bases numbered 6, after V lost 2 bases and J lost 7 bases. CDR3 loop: CASSYPGQGTQPQHF. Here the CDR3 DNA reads TGTGCCAGCAGTTACCCGGGACAGGGCACCCAGCCCCAGCATTTT.

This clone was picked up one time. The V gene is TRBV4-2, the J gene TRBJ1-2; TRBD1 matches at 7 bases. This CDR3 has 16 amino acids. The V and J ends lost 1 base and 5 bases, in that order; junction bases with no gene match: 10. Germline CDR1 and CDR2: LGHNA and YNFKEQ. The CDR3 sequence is CASSQGDRDSPYGYTF. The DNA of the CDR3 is TGTGCCAGCAGCCAAGGAGACCGGGACAGTCCATATGGCTACACCTTC.

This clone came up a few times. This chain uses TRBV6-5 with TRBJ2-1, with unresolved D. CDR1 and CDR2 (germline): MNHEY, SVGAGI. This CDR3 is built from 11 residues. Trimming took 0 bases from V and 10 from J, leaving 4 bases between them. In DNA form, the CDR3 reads TGTGCCAGCAGTTACTCTCTGGAGCAGTTCTTC. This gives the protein CASSYSLEQFF.

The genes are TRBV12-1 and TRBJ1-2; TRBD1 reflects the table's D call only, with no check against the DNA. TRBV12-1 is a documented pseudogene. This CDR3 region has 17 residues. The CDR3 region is CASSFAQTWTGGSGYTF. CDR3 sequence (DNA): TGTGCCAGCAGCTTTGCGCAAACCTGGACAGGGGGCAGTGGCTACACCTTC.

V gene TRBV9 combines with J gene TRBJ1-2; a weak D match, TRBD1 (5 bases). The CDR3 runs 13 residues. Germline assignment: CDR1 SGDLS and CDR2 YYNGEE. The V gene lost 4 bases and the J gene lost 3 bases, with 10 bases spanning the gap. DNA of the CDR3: TGTGCCAGCAGCCGGACAATCGACTATGGCTACACCTTC. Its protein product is CASSRTIDYGYTF.

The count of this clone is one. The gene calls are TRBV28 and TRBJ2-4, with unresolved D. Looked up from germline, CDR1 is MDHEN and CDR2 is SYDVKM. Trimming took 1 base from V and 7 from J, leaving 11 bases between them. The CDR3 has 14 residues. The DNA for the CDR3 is TGTGCCAGCAGTTTATCTCCGGGTGCGAACATTCAGTACTTC. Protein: CASSLSPGANIQYF.

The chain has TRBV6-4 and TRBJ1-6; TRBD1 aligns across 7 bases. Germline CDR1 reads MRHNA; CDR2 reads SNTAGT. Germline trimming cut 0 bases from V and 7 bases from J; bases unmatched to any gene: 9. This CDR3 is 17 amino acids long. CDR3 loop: CASSDSPAGGQNSPLHF. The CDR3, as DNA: TGTGCCAGCAGTGACTCCCCGGCAGGGGGACAAAATTCACCCCTCCACTTT.

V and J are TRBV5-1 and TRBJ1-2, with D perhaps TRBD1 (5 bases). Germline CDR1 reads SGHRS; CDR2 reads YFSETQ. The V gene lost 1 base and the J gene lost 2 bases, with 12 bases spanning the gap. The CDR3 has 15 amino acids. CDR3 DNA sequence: TGCGCCAGCAGCTTGATCCCTTCAGGGAACTATGGCTACACCTTC. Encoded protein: CASSLIPSGNYGYTF.

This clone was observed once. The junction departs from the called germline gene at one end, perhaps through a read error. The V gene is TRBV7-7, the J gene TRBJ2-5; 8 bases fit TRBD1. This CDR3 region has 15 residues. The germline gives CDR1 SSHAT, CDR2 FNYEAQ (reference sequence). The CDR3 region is CASSTRQGLKETQYF. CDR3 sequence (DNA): TGTGCTAGCAGCACCCGACAGGGGCTGAAAGAGACCCAGTACTTC.

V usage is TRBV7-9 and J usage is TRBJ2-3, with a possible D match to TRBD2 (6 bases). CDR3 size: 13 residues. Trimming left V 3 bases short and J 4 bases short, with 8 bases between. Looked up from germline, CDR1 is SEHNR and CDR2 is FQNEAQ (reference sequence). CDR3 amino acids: CASSFGEADTQYF. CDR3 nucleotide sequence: TGTGCCAGCAGCTTCGGGGAGGCAGATACGCAGTATTTT.

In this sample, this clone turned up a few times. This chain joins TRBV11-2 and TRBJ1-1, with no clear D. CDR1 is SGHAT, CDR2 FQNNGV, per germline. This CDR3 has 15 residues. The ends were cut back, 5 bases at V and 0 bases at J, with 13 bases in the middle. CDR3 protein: CASSPRMSVNTEAFF. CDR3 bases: TGTGCCAGCAGCCCTAGGATGAGTGTGAACACTGAAGCTTTCTTT. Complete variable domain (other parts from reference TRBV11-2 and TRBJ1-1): EAGVAQSPRYKIIEKRQSVAFWCNPISGHATLYWYQQILGQGPKLLIQFQNNGVVDDSQLPKDRFSAERLKGVDSTLKIQPAKLEDSAVYLCASSPRMSVNTEAFFGQGTRLTVV.

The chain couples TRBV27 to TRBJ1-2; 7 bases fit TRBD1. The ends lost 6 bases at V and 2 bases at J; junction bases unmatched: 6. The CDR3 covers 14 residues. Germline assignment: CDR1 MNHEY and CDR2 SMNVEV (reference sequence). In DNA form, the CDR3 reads TGTGCCAGCAGAGACAGGGCAGCGAACTATGGCTACACCTTC. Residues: CASRDRAANYGYTF.